This TCR beta chain stems from a study of blood T cell repertoires in COVID-19. Study details: Both acute and convalescent COVID-19 samples were obtained from the United States, Italy and Spain. In each case, the material was cDNA or gDNA derived from T cells, B-cell-depleted T cells, or PBMCs.

Germline V CDR1 and CDR2: MNHNY, SVGAGI (reference sequence). V was pared by 2 bases and J by 9 bases, with 11 bases between. CDR3 length: 14 residues. As processed by the authors: Reference gene primer amplification yielded estimated nucleated cell counts. The repertoire was sequenced with immunoSEQ multiplex PCR; TCRdb's copy has only in-frame clones and lacks some. V and J calls plus clone size are reproduced from that table; the DNA served to infer D and trimming. The sample lists about 71,000 clones; about nine tenths were seen once. This chain links TRBV6-6 with TRBJ1-6; D ambiguous. The sequencing sample was made of peripheral blood. The source of this sequence is a man younger than 40 with acute or convalescent COVID-19. CDR3 in amino acids: CASSYRERISPLHF. The DNA of the CDR3 is TGTGCCAGCAGTTACAGGGAGAGGATTTCACCCCTCCACTTT.